This T cell receptor beta chain was identified in a study of T cell clonality in common variable immunodeficiency. Study results and caveats: Fewer deletions and N-nucleotide insertions were reportedly seen in common variable immunodeficiency TCR beta sequences.

Some clones are missing from TCRdb's copy, which holds only in-frame ones; the method was immunoSEQ multiplex PCR. Recorded here are approximately 20,000 clones, none singletons. This clone was seen ten or more times. Its antigen remains unknown. The read comes to an end 3 residues before the CDR3 does, leaving the germline J gene to fill in the end. Germline V gene sequence: CDR1 KGHSH, CDR2 LQKENI. The CDR3 totals 15 residues. Trimming took 3 bases from V and 2 from J, leaving 10 bases between them. What was sequenced was peripheral blood mononuclear cells. The clonotype originates from a human donor with common variable immunodeficiency. The chain carries TRBV18 and TRBJ2-2; TRBD1 might be the D (5 bases). The CDR3 DNA, read in part, is TGTGCCAGCTCACCCCGAGACAGAAACACCGGGGAG. This encodes CASSPRDRNTGE. The complete CDR3 sequence is CASSPRDRNTGELFF.